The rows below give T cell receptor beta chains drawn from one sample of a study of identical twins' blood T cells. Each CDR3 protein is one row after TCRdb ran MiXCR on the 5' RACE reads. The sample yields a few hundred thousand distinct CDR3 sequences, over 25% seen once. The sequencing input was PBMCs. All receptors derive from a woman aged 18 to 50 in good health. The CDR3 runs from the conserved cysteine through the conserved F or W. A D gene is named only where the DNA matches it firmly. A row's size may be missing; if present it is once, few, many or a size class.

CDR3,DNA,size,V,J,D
CASRGQGQPQHF,TGTGCCAGCAGGGGACAGGGTCAGCCCCAGCATTTT,once,TRBV6-6,TRBJ1-5,TRBD1
CASSYSLKGGTEAFF,TGTGCCAGCAGTTACTCTCTTAAGGGGGGCACTGAAGCTTTCTTT,few,TRBV6-2/TRBV6-3,TRBJ1-1,NA
CASSYPGNEKLFF,TGTGCCAGCAGTTACCCAGGGAACGAAAAACTGTTTTTT,few,TRBV6-6,TRBJ1-4,NA
CSASSPRQGNTEAFF,TGCAGTGCTAGTTCTCCGAGACAGGGGAACACTGAAGCTTTCTTT,few,TRBV20-1,TRBJ1-1,TRBD1
CAVRAESYTDTQYF,TGTGCCGTTAGAGCGGAATCTTACACAGATACGCAGTATTTT,few,TRBV10-3,TRBJ2-3,NA
CASSAEGNTEAFF,TGTGCCAGCAGCGCGGAGGGGAACACTGAAGCTTTCTTT,many,TRBV9,TRBJ1-1,NA
CASSRGLTEAFF,TGTGCCAGCAGCCGGGGACTCACTGAAGCTTTCTTT,many,TRBV5-6,TRBJ1-1,NA
CASRPLNTGELFF,TGTGCCAGCAGACCCCTTAACACCGGGGAGCTGTTTTTT,few,TRBV12-3/TRBV12-4,TRBJ2-2,NA
CAVNRAGENYGYTF,TGTGCAGTAAACCGGGCGGGGGAGAACTATGGCTACACCTTC,few,TRBV19,TRBJ1-2,NA
CSPKTVGNGELFF,TGCAGCCCCAAGACAGTTGGAAACGGGGAGCTGTTTTTT,NA,TRBV29-1,TRBJ2-2,NA
CSVELAGVTDTQYF,TGCAGCGTTGAACTAGCGGGAGTCACAGATACGCAGTATTTT,NA,TRBV29-1,TRBJ2-3,TRBD2
CASSSLPGTNNEQFF,TGCGCCAGCAGCTCGCTCCCCGGGACTAACAATGAGCAGTTCTTC,few,TRBV5-1,TRBJ2-1,TRBD2
CASSQSRDPFYGYTF,TGCGCCAGCAGCCAATCCCGGGACCCGTTCTATGGCTACACCTTC,NA,TRBV4-3,TRBJ1-2,NA
CSVGLAAKNIQYF,TGCAGCGTGGGGCTAGCGGCGAAAAACATTCAGTACTTC,many,TRBV29-1,TRBJ2-4,TRBD2
CASSLAMGYTGELFF,TGTGCCAGCAGCTTAGCAATGGGGTACACCGGGGAGCTGTTTTTT,many,TRBV11-2,TRBJ2-2,NA
CSARRQGVTDTQYF,TGCAGTGCTAGACGACAGGGGGTCACAGATACGCAGTATTTT,many,TRBV20-1,TRBJ2-3,TRBD1
CASSFRRANLYTEAFF,TGTGCCAGCAGTTTTCGTCGGGCGAACCTTTACACTGAAGCTTTCTTT,NA,TRBV27,TRBJ1-1,NA
CAISGTGYNGQFF,TGTGCCATCAGTGGGACAGGGTACAATGGGCAGTTCTTC,once,TRBV10-3,TRBJ2-1,TRBD1
CASTRQGGNEKLFF,TGTGCCAGCACTCGACAGGGTGGGAATGAAAAACTGTTTTTT,NA,TRBV7-9,TRBJ1-4,TRBD1
CASIPLVTGELFF,TGTGCCAGCATCCCGTTAGTCACCGGGGAGCTGTTTTTT,NA,TRBV11-2,TRBJ2-2,NA
CAIRAGTDNQPQHF,TGTGCCATCAGAGCCGGGACAGATAATCAGCCCCAGCATTTT,NA,TRBV10-3,TRBJ1-5,TRBD1
CASSFWDGNTEAFF,TGCGCCAGCAGCTTTTGGGACGGGAACACTGAAGCTTTCTTT,NA,TRBV5-1,TRBJ1-1,NA
CASSQGGSGPYNEQFF,TGCGCCAGCAGCCAAGGCGGATCTGGTCCTTACAATGAGCAGTTCTTC,NA,TRBV4-3,TRBJ2-1,NA
CASSHVETQYF,TGTGCCAGCAGCCACGTCGAGACCCAGTACTTC,NA,TRBV3-1,TRBJ2-5,NA
CAISETPGQGYGYTF,TGTGCCATCAGTGAGACGCCGGGACAGGGATATGGCTACACCTTC,NA,TRBV10-3,TRBJ1-2,TRBD1
CASTNTPGEGNTIYF,TGTGCCAGCACCAACACACCAGGGGAGGGAAACACCATATATTTT,many,TRBV6-5,TRBJ1-3,NA
CAITWDSSYNEQFF,TGTGCCATCACCTGGGACAGCTCCTACAATGAGCAGTTCTTC,NA,TRBV7-9,TRBJ2-1,TRBD1
CSARDGPDPTDTQYF,TGCAGTGCTAGAGATGGACCCGACCCCACAGATACGCAGTATTTT,few,TRBV20-1,TRBJ2-3,NA
CASSLSSGGRDEQYF,TGTGCCAGCAGTCTCTCTAGCGGGGGCCGCGACGAGCAGTACTTC,NA,TRBV12-3/TRBV12-4,TRBJ2-7,TRBD2
CSARWQGPTDTQYF,TGCAGTGCTAGATGGCAGGGGCCCACAGATACGCAGTATTTT,few,TRBV20-1,TRBJ2-3,NA
CSAHTPTLGNTEAFF,TGCAGTGCTCACACCCCCACCCTGGGGAACACTGAAGCTTTCTTT,few,TRBV20-1,TRBJ1-1,NA
CASSLGWGVASNQPQHF,TGTGCCAGCAGTTTAGGGTGGGGGGTCGCTAGCAATCAGCCCCAGCATTTT,few,TRBV27,TRBJ1-5,NA
CASGSTGHTEAFF,TGTGCTAGTGGTTCAACAGGGCACACTGAAGCTTTCTTT,few,TRBV12-5,TRBJ1-1,NA
CSARKGNRQPQHF,TGCAGTGCCAGAAAGGGGAATCGGCAGCCCCAGCATTTT,few,TRBV20-1,TRBJ1-5,NA
CASSETGGDYGYTF,TGTGCCAGCAGTGAGACAGGGGGGGACTATGGCTACACCTTC,many,TRBV25-1,TRBJ1-2,TRBD1
CSVEVRDPTDTQYF,TGCAGCGTTGAAGTACGGGACCCCACAGATACGCAGTATTTT,many,TRBV29-1,TRBJ2-3,NA
CASRLDSDQVRGYTF,TGTGCAAGTCGCTTAGATTCCGACCAGGTGCGAGGCTACACCTTC,NA,TRBV12-2,TRBJ1-2,NA
CASSGSVGATEAFF,TGCGCCAGCAGTGGGTCAGTGGGGGCCACTGAAGCTTTCTTT,NA,TRBV10-2,TRBJ1-1,NA
CSVVPPDTQYF,TGCAGCGTTGTCCCCCCTGATACGCAGTATTTT,NA,TRBV29-1,TRBJ2-3,NA
CASSATGNTEAFF,TGTGCCAGCAGCGCCACAGGGAACACTGAAGCTTTCTTT,NA,TRBV9,TRBJ1-1,NA
CASSVATKGTEAFF,TGTGCCAGCAGCGTAGCTACAAAAGGGACTGAAGCTTTCTTT,few,TRBV9,TRBJ1-1,NA
CASSITSSSYEQYF,TGTGCCAGCAGCATCACTAGTAGCTCCTACGAGCAGTACTTC,NA,TRBV7-3,TRBJ2-7,NA
CASSIQMNTEAFF,TGTGCCAGTAGTATCCAGATGAACACTGAAGCTTTCTTT,NA,TRBV19,TRBJ1-1,NA
CSVLSRSGVSDNEQFF,TGCAGTGTCCTTTCAAGATCGGGGGTATCTGACAATGAGCAGTTCTTC,few,TRBV20-1,TRBJ2-1,NA
CSGLRGAEAFF,TGCAGCGGCCTGAGGGGGGCTGAAGCTTTCTTT,many,TRBV29-1,TRBJ1-1,NA
CASSLTSGIINEQFF,TGCGCCAGCAGCTTGACTAGCGGGATCATAAATGAGCAGTTCTTC,NA,TRBV5-1,TRBJ2-1,TRBD2
CASTQSGGRGDGYTF,TGCGCCAGCACCCAATCGGGGGGCCGAGGTGATGGCTACACCTTC,few,TRBV5-1,TRBJ1-2,NA
CSAREDRANEQYF,TGCAGTGCTAGGGAGGACAGGGCAAACGAGCAGTACTTC,NA,TRBV20-1,TRBJ2-7,TRBD1
CASSSGRGFTDTQYF,TGTGCCAGCAGTTCGGGGCGGGGGTTCACAGATACGCAGTATTTT,many,TRBV27,TRBJ2-3,TRBD2
CASSRTAPSTDTQYF,TGTGCCAGCAGCCGTACTGCCCCCAGCACAGATACGCAGTATTTT,once,TRBV6-6,TRBJ2-3,NA
CASSSAPENTEAFF,TGCGCCAGCAGTTCTGCGCCAGAGAACACTGAAGCTTTCTTT,many,TRBV5-1,TRBJ1-1,NA
CSVDVGGGPNEKLFF,TGCAGCGTTGATGTTGGAGGGGGACCAAATGAAAAACTGTTTTTT,many,TRBV29-1,TRBJ1-4,NA
CSTRTSGGETQYF,TGCAGCACACGGACTAGCGGGGGAGAGACCCAGTACTTC,many,TRBV29-1,TRBJ2-5,TRBD2
CATSGTASDEQFF,TGTGCCACCAGTGGTACTGCCAGTGATGAGCAGTTCTTC,NA,TRBV24-1,TRBJ2-1,NA
CASSRLAGVETQYF,TGTGCCAGCAGTCGACTAGCGGGAGTAGAGACCCAGTACTTC,few,TRBV12-3/TRBV12-4,TRBJ2-5,TRBD2
CASTPHPLDSSNSPLHF,TGCGCCAGCACCCCCCACCCCTTGGACAGCAGCAATTCACCCCTCCACTTT,NA,TRBV5-1,TRBJ1-6,NA
CASSSRDRQNSNQPQHF,TGTGCCAGCAGTTCTCGGGACAGACAAAATAGCAATCAGCCCCAGCATTTT,NA,TRBV6-6,TRBJ1-5,TRBD1
CASSEKVQGPGELFF,TGTGCCAGCAGTGAAAAGGTCCAGGGACCCGGGGAGCTGTTTTTT,NA,TRBV2,TRBJ2-2,NA
CASSEGGGLPEQFF,TGTGCCAGCAGTGAAGGGGGGGGTCTTCCTGAGCAGTTCTTC,few,TRBV25-1,TRBJ2-1,TRBD2
CASSFAGVAKNIQYF,TGTGCCAGCAGTTTCGCGGGGGTGGCCAAAAACATTCAGTACTTC,NA,TRBV28,TRBJ2-4,TRBD2